This TCR beta chain originates from a study of response to subunit inactivated influenza vaccine. Study-wide findings and caveats: New T cells are recruited in small numbers by each seasonal influenza vaccination, according to the authors' suggestion.

Using its own MiXCR run on the RT-PCR reads, TCRdb lists one record per CDR3 protein. Here the sample spans 700,000 to 800,000 distinct CDR3 sequences, less than 20% being singletons. The germline V gene has CDR1 SGHTA and CDR2 FQGNSA. The CDR3 is 15 amino acids. The V and J ends lost 1 base and 7 bases respectively, with 13 bases between them. This clonotype showed up just a few times. What it recognizes is unknown. The specimen comprised PBMCs from blood, sampled about 5 days after vaccination. The chain employs TRBV7-2 and TRBJ1-4, with TRBD1 as a possible D gene (6 bases). The sequence was collected from a man aged 45-65 years who received an inactivated influenza vaccine. CDR3 nucleotides: TGTGCCAGCAGCTTAGTTCCAGGGGCGGTTGAAAAACTGTTTTTT. Its translation: CASSLVPGAVEKLFF.